These T cell receptor beta chains were read from a single sample in a study of shared clonotypes between healthy human individuals. TCRdb keeps only in-frame clones here, not all; method: immunoSEQ multiplex PCR. Of more than 150,000 clones in the sample, roughly 93% are singletons; the top ten hold 0.067%. The sequencing input was naive CD4+ T cells sorted from blood. Receptors originate from a woman aged 25-40 years in good health. Both conserved end residues are part of each CDR3. The D gene is left open where the match is weak. The listing skips clone size in some rows; elsewhere it reads once, few, many or a size class.

abundance	v_gene	d_gene	j_gene	CDR3nt	CDR3aa
once	TRBV4-2	NA	TRBJ2-7	TGTGCCAGCAGCCAAAAAACAGGGAACTACGAGCAGTACTTC	CASSQKTGNYEQYF
few	TRBV7-9	NA	TRBJ2-7	TGTGCCAGCAGCACGACGGTCTACGAGCAGTACTTC	CASSTTVYEQYF
NA	TRBV14	NA	TRBJ2-7	TGTGCCAGCAGCCTTGTCGGCCCCTTCGGGCAGTACTTC	CASSLVGPFGQYF
NA	TRBV5-6	NA	TRBJ1-2	TGTGCCAGCAGCCCCGGAGCTAACTATGGCTACACCTTC	CASSPGANYGYTF
NA	TRBV4-2	NA	TRBJ1-1	TGTGCCAGCAGCCAATCAGTTCAGGGTGACACTGAAGCTTTCTTT	CASSQSVQGDTEAFF
NA	TRBV7-6	TRBD2	TRBJ2-1	TGTGCCAGCACCCGAGAGGGACTAGCGGGAAACAATGAGCAGTTCTTC	CASTREGLAGNNEQFF
NA	TRBV2	NA	TRBJ2-5	TGTGCCAGCAGGCGCGGCAGGCCCCTGAGTGAGACCCAGTACTTC	CASRRGRPLSETQYF
NA	TRBV18	NA	TRBJ2-7	TGTGCCAGCTCACCGCGAACAGGGATTGGGACCTCCTACGAGCAGTACTTC	CASSPRTGIGTSYEQYF
NA	TRBV28	NA	TRBJ1-2	TGTGCCAGCAGTTTACTGGGACCAGAAATGGGGGGCTACACCTTC	CASSLLGPEMGGYTF
NA	TRBV30	NA	TRBJ2-2	TGTGCCTGGACAGTTAACACCGGGGAGCTGTTTTTT	CAWTVNTGELFF
NA	TRBV6-5	NA	TRBJ2-1	TGTGCCAGCAGTTACATGGATGAGCAGTTCTTC	CASSYMDEQFF
NA	TRBV7-8	NA	TRBJ1-2	TGTGCCAGCAGCGTTCCATGGACCCGAAAGACCTATGGCTACACCTTC	CASSVPWTRKTYGYTF
NA	TRBV27	TRBD1	TRBJ2-7	TGTGCCAGCAGGGGGTGGGGGACAGGGGGTCCCGGGTTGGGCGAGCAGTACTTC	CASRGWGTGGPGLGEQYF
NA	TRBV18	NA	TRBJ1-1	TGTGCCAGCTCACCATTGCAAAAGGGGAGGAACACTGAAGCTTTCTTT	CASSPLQKGRNTEAFF
few	TRBV19	TRBD2	TRBJ2-7	TGTGCCAGTAGTATTGCGGGAGGTTTTTACGAGCAGTACTTC	CASSIAGGFYEQYF
NA	TRBV13	NA	TRBJ1-1	TGTGCCAGCAGCGGGCAGGGGCCCCGCATGACGGACACTGAAGCTTTCTTT	CASSGQGPRMTDTEAFF
NA	TRBV6-1	NA	TRBJ1-1	TGTGCCAGCAGTGGCGTGGGCCGGAACACTGAAGCTTTCTTT	CASSGVGRNTEAFF